The clone carrying this T cell receptor beta chain was seen ten or more times. Its antigen is not identified. This record comes from a study of HIV-infected patients and healthy controls. Findings and caveats of the study: Compared with controls, mean Gini indices were significantly raised in HIV-infected repertoires, possibly indicating oligoclonality. Healthy controls shared more CDR3 sequences between individuals than HIV-infected patients did.

cDNA was made from about 500 ng RNA using alpha and beta constant primers. Separate chain-specific third strand synthesis with multiplexing indices produced the alpha and beta libraries. Each cDNA molecule was barcoded, and a single primer pair amplified each chain. A 5' RACE adapter with a random hexamer and the SP2 primer site was joined to cDNA. Via MiXCR, TCRdb re-called the 5' RACE reads, giving one row per CDR3 protein. This sample has roughly 14,000 distinct CDR3 sequences, with approximately 12% found just once. Follow-up blood was drawn about 14 weeks, roughly three months, after antiretroviral therapy began. All unsorted peripheral T cells were captured because whole blood was used without fractionation. The sample here was blood, taken during antiretroviral therapy. The receptor was isolated from an adult with HIV infection. The donor label of this sample is uncertain.

The CDR3 sequence: CASSARQGETDTQYF. The CDR3 DNA reads as TGCGCCAGCAGCGCGAGGCAGGGCGAGACAGATACGCAGTATTTT. This sequence joins TRBV5-1 and TRBJ2-3; maybe TRBD1 (5 bases). The V and J ends lost 4 bases and 3 bases respectively, with 15 bases between them. Germline V gives CDR1 SGHRS, CDR2 YFSETQ. The CDR3 is 15 amino acids.